Presented here are 21 T cell receptor beta chains from one specimen sequenced in a study of response to subunit inactivated influenza vaccine. TCRdb reprocessed the RT-PCR reads with MiXCR, giving one entry per CDR3 protein. The table records roughly 700,000 distinct CDR3 sequences, about 15% of them present only once. The source was PBMCs from blood, collected roughly 2 weeks before vaccination. The receptors shown here come from a man aged 45-60 years who received an inactivated influenza vaccine.

This clonotype appeared once. The chain links TRBV5-1 to TRBJ1-5, with D possibly TRBD1 on 5 matching bases. Germline CDR1 reads SGHRS; CDR2 reads YFSETQ. V gave up 0 bases and J gave up 7 bases, with 17 bases separating them. The CDR3 is 16 residues long. CDR3 amino acids: CASSLDAGTAGQPQHF. DNA of the CDR3: TGCGCCAGCAGCTTGGATGCGGGGACTGCGGGACAGCCCCAGCATTTT.

This clonotype has a handful of counts. The chain uses TRBV2 and TRBJ2-7, with 7 bases lining up with TRBD2. CDR1 and CDR2 (germline): SNHLY, FYNNEI. V trimming: 8 bases; J trimming: 0 bases; junction bases outside the gene matches: 13. The CDR3 covers 16 residues. DNA for the CDR3: TGTGCCAGCGAAGGCCGAACTAGCGAGGACTCCTACGAGCAGTACTTC. This encodes CASEGRTSEDSYEQYF.

The table lists this clonotype with a few counts. J is TRBJ1-1 and V is TRBV28; D gene uncertain. Germline V gives CDR1 MDHEN, CDR2 SYDVKM. V lost 7 bases and J lost 0, with 18 bases in between. The CDR3 contains 16 residues. DNA of the CDR3: TGTGCCAGCACCGCCCTTGCATTAAACATGAACACTGAAGCTTTCTTT. Its translation: CASTALALNMNTEAFF.

The chain carries TRBV7-2 and TRBJ2-3; D is possibly TRBD1 (6 bases). The V and J ends lost 0 bases and 6 bases respectively, with 13 bases between them. The V gene's germline CDR1 is SGHTA and CDR2 FQGNSA. The CDR3 is made up of 15 amino acids. The CDR3 here is CASSLAGQGFDTQYF. CDR3 bases: TGTGCCAGCAGCTTAGCGGGGCAGGGGTTTGATACGCAGTATTTT.

This clonotype turned up a few times. The chain couples TRBV12-3 or TRBV12-4 to TRBJ1-1; possible D gene TRBD1, 5 bases. CDR3 length: 14 amino acids. V lost 6 bases and J 0 bases, leaving 11 bases between the germline ends. CDR3 nucleotides: TGTGCCAGCAGGCCCGACAGCTTGAACACTGAAGCTTTCTTT. Protein sequence: CASRPDSLNTEAFF.

CDR3 nucleotides: TGTGCCAGCAGCTACATAGGGATCGCTTTCTTT. Encoded protein: CASSYIGIAFF. V is TRBV6-5 and J is TRBJ1-1; D is unclear. The germline V gene encodes CDR1 MNHEY and CDR2 SVGAGI. Trimming pared 6 bases from V and 11 bases from J, leaving 13 bases between. There are 11 residues in the CDR3.

This chain connects TRBV6-1 to TRBJ2-2; 10 positions agree with TRBD1. The germline CDR1 and CDR2 sequences are MNHNS and SASEGT. The trim removed 6 bases at V and 3 bases at J, leaving 13 bases unmatched. The CDR3 is made up of 18 amino acids. As DNA, the CDR3 is TGTGCCAGCAGAAAGGCCGGGACAGGGGTCCCTTACACCGGGGAGCTGTTTTTT. It codes for CASRKAGTGVPYTGELFF.

This clonotype was recorded a few times. This chain links TRBV25-1 with TRBJ2-3, with 7 positions matching TRBD2. Germline CDR1 MGHDK, CDR2 SYGVNS. After removal of 5 bases from V and 2 bases from J, the junction contained 16 bases not matched to a gene. CDR3 size: 18 residues. The CDR3, as DNA: TGTGCCAGCAGTACCTCCTCTTACGGAAGCGGGGACACAGATACGCAGTATTTT. This sequence encodes CASSTSSYGSGDTDTQYF.

This clonotype showed up just a few times. The junction departs from germline at one end; a sequencing error may be responsible. V gene TRBV28 combines with J gene TRBJ1-1; D gene uncertain. The CDR3 runs to 12 residues. Germline CDR1 is MDHEN and CDR2 is SYDVKM. The CDR3 is CASSFAPTPADF. The CDR3 DNA reads as TGTGCCAGCAGTTTCGCACCCACCCCCGCTGACTTT.

There are a few counts of this clonotype. The rearrangement joins TRBV4-2 to TRBJ2-5; no firm D call. This CDR3 is 14 amino acids long. Germline loops: CDR1 LGHNA, CDR2 YNFKEQ. V shed 0 bases and J shed 5 bases, with 10 bases lying between them. This CDR3 reads CASSQERYRETQYF. The CDR3 bases are TGTGCCAGCAGCCAAGAAAGGTACCGGGAGACCCAGTACTTC.

This clonotype has a handful of counts. The chain carries TRBV20-1 and TRBJ2-3; D is undetermined. CDR3 length: 14 amino acids. Germline V gene data show CDR1 as DFQATT and CDR2 as SNEGSKA (reference sequence). V was shortened by 0 bases and J by 3 bases, with 10 bases between the two germline ends. CDR3 DNA: TGCAGTGCTAGAGATCCGACTGGTACAGATACGCAGTATTTT. As protein: CSARDPTGTDTQYF.

The chain uses TRBV4-3 and TRBJ2-5; weak D call: TRBD2 (5 bases). CDR1 and CDR2 (germline): LGHNA, YSLEER. The CDR3 is 13 residues long. The V end was cut by 4 bases, the J end by 0 bases, with 6 bases between. DNA of the CDR3: TGCGCCAGCAGCCGGAGGTACCAAGAGACCCAGTACTTC. This translates into CASSRRYQETQYF.

The rearrangement joins TRBV6-5 to TRBJ1-3; weak D call: TRBD1 (5 bases). This CDR3 has 17 residues. Germline V gene lookup returns CDR1 MNHEY and CDR2 SVGAGI. The ends were cut back, 0 bases at V and 2 bases at J, with 14 bases in the middle. CDR3 bases: TGTGCCAGCAGTTACTCAGCAGGGCTAGTGGCTGGAAACACCATATATTTT. Encoded protein: CASSYSAGLVAGNTIYF.

The chain joins TRBV2 to TRBJ2-7; D unclear. This CDR3 spans 11 amino acids. Deletions cut 4 bases from V and 5 bases from J, with 6 bases between. Germline V gives CDR1 SNHLY, CDR2 FYNNEI. The CDR3 coding sequence is TGTGCCAGCAGTGTTCCAAACGAGCAGTACTTC. Translated: CASSVPNEQYF.

This clonotype has only a few counts. The chain links TRBV25-1 to TRBJ1-2; D uncertain. The CDR3 contains 12 residues. V shed 6 bases and J shed 3 bases, with 8 bases lying between them. Germline assignment: CDR1 MGHDK and CDR2 SYGVNS. CDR3 sequence (DNA): TGTGCCAGCAGAGATTGGGACTATGGCTACACCTTC. Its protein is CASRDWDYGYTF.

There are many counts of this clonotype. The chain recombines TRBV27 with TRBJ2-5; TRBD2 agrees at 11 bases. The CDR3 covers 18 residues. The junction had 17 bases not matched to a gene; V was cut back by 6 bases and J by 5 bases. CDR1 MNHEY and CDR2 SMNVEV come from the germline V gene (reference sequence). DNA for the CDR3: TGTGCCAGCAGACCCCTCCGAAGTAGCGGGAGGGCCCGGGAGACCCAGTACTTC. This translates into CASRPLRSSGRARETQYF.

J is TRBJ2-1 and V is TRBV12-3 or TRBV12-4; 8 bases map to TRBD1. V was pared by 5 bases and J by 5 bases, with 8 bases of the junction left unmatched. CDR3 size: 15 residues. In nucleotides, the CDR3 is TGTGCCAGCAGTCTACAGGGGGTTTACAACAATGAGCAGTTCTTC. Residues: CASSLQGVYNNEQFF.

The chain combines TRBV28 with TRBJ2-5, with D perhaps TRBD2 (7 bases). The germline CDR1 and CDR2 sequences are MDHEN and SYDVKM. The CDR3 extends over 15 amino acids. Between the trimmed V and J ends, which lost 3 bases and 5 bases, there was a span of 16 bases. CDR3 residues: CASSFRGAQWETQYF. The CDR3 DNA sequence: TGTGCCAGCAGTTTTCGGGGGGCGCAGTGGGAGACCCAGTACTTC.

The table lists this clonotype with a few counts. The chain carries TRBV5-1 and TRBJ1-4; the match to TRBD1 covers 12 bases. Germline CDR1 reads SGHRS; CDR2 reads YFSETQ. V was pared by 0 bases and J by 11 bases, with 17 bases of the junction left unmatched. This CDR3 has 19 residues. CDR3 in amino acids: CASSLVGQGAHSWMKKLFF. The CDR3 coding sequence is TGCGCCAGCAGCTTGGTGGGACAGGGGGCGCATTCGTGGATGAAGAAACTGTTTTTT.

This clonotype turned up a few times. The CDR3 DNA follows: TGTGCCAGCAGCTCCACTAGCCCCACAGATACGCAGTATTTT. Encoded protein: CASSSTSPTDTQYF. The V and J genes are TRBV11-2 and TRBJ2-3, with D perhaps matching TRBD2 (6 bases). Per the germline V gene, CDR1 is SGHAT and CDR2 is FQNNGV. The CDR3 spans 14 residues. V lost 4 bases, J lost 2 bases, and 10 bases lay in between.

The chain is built from TRBV28 and TRBJ2-1; possible D gene TRBD2, 6 bases. The CDR3 runs 15 residues. Trimming took off 3 bases at V and 3 bases at J, with 12 bases between the two ends. Germline-derived CDR1 and CDR2 are MDHEN and SYDVKM. CDR3 DNA: TGTGCCAGCAGTTTGGGACTGCGAGGCTACAATGAGCAGTTCTTC. Its translation: CASSLGLRGYNEQFF. Variable domain in full (rest from reference TRBV28 and TRBJ2-1): DVKVTQSSRYLVKRTGEKVFLECVQDMDHENMFWYRQDPGLGLRLIYFSYDVKMKEKGDIPEGYSVSREKKERFSLILESASTNQTSMYLCASSLGLRGYNEQFFGPGTRLTVL.